This T cell receptor (beta chain) is from a study of Ad26.COV2.S vaccination and SARS-CoV-2 variants (dated by TCRdb to about 2021). At the level of the whole study: Donors in the vaccine arm were drawn from COV1001, a phase I-IIa trial of Ad26.COV2.S in healthy adults that was multicentre, randomized, double-blind and placebo-controlled. Ad26.COV2.S was administered intramuscularly at 5 x 10^10 or 1 x 10^11 viral particles, either as a single shot or as two shots given 56 days apart. The specificity and breadth of SARS-CoV-2-reactive T cell receptors after Ad26.COV2.S vaccination were assessed by TCRbeta repertoire sequencing. A total of around 32 samples were included in the TCR-sequenced set, comprising around 19 Ad26.COV2.S vaccine recipients, 5 placebo recipients and 8 SARS-CoV-2 convalescent individuals. Trial participants were randomized into five groups of five, in which low-dose or high-dose Ad26.COV2.S was given once or twice, or placebo was given on both occasions. Blinding of investigators to trial group allocation was maintained during experiments and outcome assessment.

The treatment or condition label of this sample denotes: over 15 received Ad26.COV2.S at low or high dose, single or two shots; about 5 received placebo; per-sample allocation not given. For vaccine and placebo recipients, repertoires were sequenced using samples collected on day 63 after the first injection. Cohort 1b enrolled about two dozen adults aged 18-55 years at a single site in Boston, USA, between 29 July and 7 August 2020. Ad26.COV2.S was a replication-incompetent adenovirus type 26 vector expressing a prefusion-stabilized SARS-CoV-2 spike protein from the original Wuhan strain. Overall study outcomes, separate from this receptor: Comparing responses between vaccine doses or regimens was not something the study was powered to do. Spike-specific TCR breadth was higher in Ad26.COV2.S recipients than in placebo recipients (P = 0.0014). Vaccine and placebo recipients had similar non-spike TCR breadth, a finding consistent with the vaccine containing only spike. It was noted by the authors that total T cell responses may have been underestimated by the TCR breadth and depth analyses. Substantial breadth of spike-specific CD8+ and CD4+ T cell responses was reported after vaccination.

This clone was detected ten times or more. No antigen is known for it. The input lacks base qualities; no much larger clone sits a single base away. Other DNA sequences in this sample translate to the same CDR3. Taken from cysteine to phenylalanine, the CDR3 has 15 residues. Only CDR3 DNA remains: 45 bases, in frame from the first base. The germline V gene sets CDR1 to MNHNS and CDR2 to SASEGT. The germline V and J ends show losses of 2 bases and 4 bases respectively, and no gene match explains 1 base of the junction. The immunoSEQ Assay was the method used to sequence TCRbeta CDR3 regions. After extraction, genomic DNA underwent amplification by bias-controlled multiplex PCR, followed by high-throughput sequencing. The published analysis was carried out like this. Collapsing and filtering of sequences were performed to quantify the absolute abundance of each unique TCRbeta CDR3 region. T cell fraction was estimated by normalizing TCRbeta template counts to usable DNA, which was measured by amplifying reference genes present in all nucleated cells. Repertoire TCRs were annotated as SARS-CoV-2-specific when V gene, CDR3 amino acid sequence and J gene were exactly matched to a known reactive TCR set. The reference SARS-CoV-2 TCR set was obtained from MIRA and was filtered for enrichment in COVID-19-positive ImmuneCODE repertoires, whereby public or cross-reactive TCRs were removed. Using the MIRA antigens, annotated TCRs were further analysed by specific ORF or by position within an ORF. Breadth was defined as annotated unique rearrangements over total unique productive rearrangements; depth was the summed frequency of those rearrangements. Two-sided Wilcoxon rank-sum tests were applied when comparing TCR breadth between groups. In TCRdb, the immuneACCESS table is reduced to in-frame sequences with V and J assigned. These tables do not hold every clone; where another copy was compared, an unresolved V gene accounts for under half, and the others remain unexplained. V and J calls plus clone size are reproduced from that table; the DNA served to infer D and trimming. The sample table records fewer than 800,000 clones; 89% of these occur just once. Together, the top ten hold roughly 1.5% of the sample.

The clonotype comes from a person aged 18-65 years who received the Ad26.COV2.S COVID-19 vaccine or a placebo. Sequences were derived from peripheral blood, sampled in a trial of Ad26.COV2.S vaccine versus placebo. This chain joins TRBV6-1 to TRBJ2-3; 12 middle bases align to TRBD2. For the CDR3, the sequence is CASSELAGGPDTQYF. In nucleotides, the sequence is TGTGCCAGCAGTGAACTAGCGGGGGGGCCAGATACGCAGTATTTT.